This is a list of T cell receptor beta chains from one sample in a study of T cell changes during pregnancy in multiple sclerosis. Repertoires were generated with immunoSEQ multiplex PCR, while TCRdb's copy carries only in-frame clones and drops some. The data show 70,000 to 95,000 clones, under 95% seen once. The material sequenced was CD4+ T cells from peripheral blood mononuclear cells, taken in the second trimester of pregnancy. These receptors were collected from a female donor with multiple sclerosis, enrolled in a pregnancy study. CDR3s leave out the opening cysteine and the closing phenylalanine or tryptophan.

j_gene: TRBJ2-3; v_gene: TRBV4-3; CDR3aa: ASSQDGDRFTDTQY
j_gene: TRBJ2-3; v_gene: TRBV6-5; CDR3aa: ASSSRGRVDTQY
j_gene: TRBJ2-3; v_gene: TRBV30; CDR3aa: AWSHLSPDTQY
j_gene: TRBJ2-7; v_gene: TRBV9; CDR3aa: ASSAHGTGTSGEQY
j_gene: TRBJ1-4; v_gene: TRBV30; CDR3aa: AGGGTNEKLF
j_gene: TRBJ2-5; v_gene: TRBV5-1; CDR3aa: ASSFGGAGSLETQY
j_gene: TRBJ1-1; v_gene: TRBV28; CDR3aa: ASSLYLIGVNTEAF
j_gene: TRBJ1-1; v_gene: TRBV28; CDR3aa: ASSFHRSKNTEAF
j_gene: TRBJ1-2; v_gene: TRBV28; CDR3aa: ASSFRGTNYGYT
j_gene: TRBJ2-7; v_gene: TRBV5-1; CDR3aa: ASSLARSYEQY
j_gene: TRBJ2-7; v_gene: TRBV11-2; CDR3aa: ASSLTGGTSYEQY
j_gene: TRBJ1-4; v_gene: TRBV5-1; CDR3aa: ASSLVGQGEKLF
j_gene: TRBJ1-3; v_gene: TRBV7-2; CDR3aa: ASSFLQGGNTIY
j_gene: TRBJ1-3; v_gene: TRBV4-1; CDR3aa: ASSLDRGVDTIY
j_gene: TRBJ1-2; v_gene: TRBV7-2; CDR3aa: ASSGQGDGGYT
j_gene: TRBJ2-1; v_gene: TRBV6-7; CDR3aa: ASSKHRGGQGEQF
j_gene: TRBJ1-1; v_gene: TRBV6-5; CDR3aa: ASSYRTGPNTEAF
j_gene: TRBJ2-3; v_gene: TRBV5-1; CDR3aa: ASREAGDTQY
j_gene: TRBJ1-1; v_gene: TRBV7-3; CDR3aa: ASSQTGSEAF
j_gene: TRBJ1-5; v_gene: TRBV9; CDR3aa: ASSVGNQPQH
j_gene: TRBJ1-1; v_gene: TRBV23-1; CDR3aa: ASSDRTMNTEAF
j_gene: TRBJ2-7; v_gene: TRBV7-8; CDR3aa: ASSQDRASTEQY
j_gene: TRBJ2-1; v_gene: TRBV5-1; CDR3aa: ASSSAGGSYNEQF
j_gene: TRBJ1-3; v_gene: TRBV5-1; CDR3aa: ASSLEGTVLSGNTIY
j_gene: TRBJ2-7; v_gene: TRBV13; CDR3aa: ASSFQGSYEQY
j_gene: TRBJ1-1; v_gene: TRBV5-1; CDR3aa: ASSPDSPMNTEAF
j_gene: TRBJ1-1; v_gene: TRBV7-3; CDR3aa: ASSPGRGMNTEAF
j_gene: TRBJ2-7; v_gene: TRBV7-8; CDR3aa: ASSKGTQGPYEQY
j_gene: TRBJ2-3; v_gene: TRBV5-4; CDR3aa: ASSWRGGGTDTQY
j_gene: TRBJ1-2; v_gene: TRBV9; CDR3aa: ASSVGSGTNYGYT
j_gene: TRBJ2-2; v_gene: TRBV6-4; CDR3aa: ASSPTSGRAMIGELF
j_gene: TRBJ1-1; v_gene: TRBV7-9; CDR3aa: ASSIRDTEAF
j_gene: TRBJ2-6; v_gene: TRBV5-6; CDR3aa: ASSWGGLAGLSGANVLT
j_gene: TRBJ1-1; v_gene: TRBV7-2; CDR3aa: ASSRLWGPSGAF
j_gene: TRBJ1-5; v_gene: TRBV30; CDR3aa: AWSVQGMGQPQH
j_gene: TRBJ2-3; v_gene: TRBV9; CDR3aa: ASSVGSLVGGRDTDTQY
j_gene: TRBJ1-1; v_gene: TRBV29-1; CDR3aa: SGADNEAF
j_gene: TRBJ2-1; v_gene: TRBV28; CDR3aa: ASSPQTSGSYNEQF
j_gene: TRBJ2-5; v_gene: TRBV19; CDR3aa: ASSMGHGTQETQY
j_gene: TRBJ1-4; v_gene: TRBV4-3; CDR3aa: ASSQAGTVNEKLF
j_gene: TRBJ1-4; v_gene: TRBV11-3; CDR3aa: ASSSLGGGEKLF
j_gene: TRBJ2-1; v_gene: TRBV27; CDR3aa: ASSLSRGTSVGYNEQF
j_gene: TRBJ1-1; v_gene: TRBV5-1; CDR3aa: ASSPGTGGATEAF
j_gene: TRBJ2-7; v_gene: TRBV9; CDR3aa: ASSVGLFTYEQY
j_gene: TRBJ2-7; v_gene: TRBV29-1; CDR3aa: SVYDSSYEQY
j_gene: TRBJ2-3; v_gene: TRBV5-1; CDR3aa: ASSWGTGVADTQY